This T cell receptor (beta chain) was obtained from a study of T cell changes during pregnancy in multiple sclerosis. Germline assignment: CDR1 WSHSY and CDR2 SAAADI. V gave up 0 bases and J gave up 7 bases; unmatched junction bases: 8. This CDR3 has 18 residues. The method was immunoSEQ multiplex PCR; TCRdb's version includes in-frame clones alone and lacks a portion of them. The sample holds more than 90,000 clones, more than 85% seen once. The chain recombines TRBV10-2 with TRBJ2-1; 14 bases line up with TRBD2. This TCR was sampled from a female donor with multiple sclerosis, enrolled in a pregnancy study. This specimen was peripheral blood, taken in the first trimester of pregnancy. CDR3 coding DNA: TGCGCCAGCAGTGAGTCGAAAGGGACTAGCGGGAGAATGAATGAGCAGTTCTTC. Its translation is CASSESKGTSGRMNEQFF.